Presented here are 16 T cell receptor beta chains from one specimen sequenced in a study of vaccination effects on CD4 cells after COVID-19. Generated by immunoSEQ multiplex PCR, the TCRdb table keeps only in-frame clones and is missing some. Found here are tens of thousands of clones, over 70% of them singletons; the top ten hold 3% to 4%. ViraFEST used viral peptide pools to expand antigen-specific CD4+ T cells before sequencing. Following 10 days of culture, CD4+ T cells were isolated. The healthy vaccine recipients, who had no prior SARS-CoV-2 infection, showed negative nucleocapsid antibodies. Their cognate antigens are unknown. Sequences were derived from CD4+ T cells from PBMCs cultured with HCoV-OC43 spike peptides, sampled before COVID-19 vaccination. Noted subset: HCoV-OC43 spike overlapping peptide pool stimulation. These receptors were obtained from a human donor who received a COVID-19 vaccine.

The J gene is TRBJ2-1, the V gene TRBV13; TRBD2 matches 8 bases. V shed 3 bases, J shed 4 bases, and the junction held 14 bases outside the gene matches. From germline, CDR1 is PRHDT and CDR2 FYEKMQ (reference sequence). This CDR3 comprises 18 residues. Here the CDR3 reads CASSFRPHSGLDYNEQFF. The CDR3 nucleotides are TGTGCCAGCAGCTTCCGACCGCACTCGGGACTAGATTACAATGAGCAGTTCTTC.

The chain has TRBV5-1 and TRBJ1-1, with D uncertain. Germline V gene sequence: CDR1 SGHRS, CDR2 YFSETQ. The CDR3 is 16 residues long. V was pared by 0 bases and J by 4 bases, with 16 bases between. The CDR3 DNA reads TGCGCCAGCAGCTTGGATGGGCCCTCACGGAGCACTGAAGCTTTCTTT. It translates to CASSLDGPSRSTEAFF.

The rearrangement uses TRBV29-1 and TRBJ2-3; possibly TRBD1 or TRBD2 for D (5 bases each). The CDR3 contains 14 residues. V dropped 3 bases and J dropped 4 bases, with 14 bases sitting between them. Germline values: CDR1 SQVTM, CDR2 ANQGSEA. The CDR3 DNA follows: TGCAGCGTTGACGGGGACCTCCCCCCAGATACGCAGTATTTT. It codes for CSVDGDLPPDTQYF.

This sequence joins TRBV3-1 (or the pseudogene TRBV3-2) and TRBJ2-3, with D perhaps matching TRBD1 (5 bases). From germline, CDR1 is LGHDT and CDR2 YNNKEL (reference sequence). V shed 5 bases and J shed 4 bases, with 13 bases lying between them. The CDR3 covers 14 residues. The CDR3 protein is CASSGQWGADTQYF. DNA for the CDR3: TGTGCCAGCAGCGGGCAATGGGGCGCAGATACGCAGTATTTT.

In its sample, this clone was seen once. The chain employs TRBV7-3 and TRBJ2-6, with a possible D match to TRBD1 (5 bases). Trimming stripped 0 bases from V and 0 bases from J, with 9 bases between. The CDR3 runs to 17 residues. Germline V gene sequence: CDR1 SGHTA, CDR2 FQGTGA. The CDR3, as DNA: TGTGCCAGCAGCTTAACTCAGGGCCTCTCTGGGGCCAACGTCCTGACTTTC. Translated, it gives CASSLTQGLSGANVLTF.

This rearrangement joins TRBV5-1 to TRBJ2-3; D call uncertain. The germline V gene encodes CDR1 SGHRS and CDR2 YFSETQ. Trimming removed 5 bases at V and 7 bases at J, with 20 bases between. The CDR3 is made up of 15 amino acids. DNA of the CDR3: TGCGCCAGCAGTTGGCTTGATCCTGAACTTAATACGCAGTATTTT. Residues: CASSWLDPELNTQYF. The variable domain in full, completed from reference TRBV5-1 and TRBJ2-3, reads KAGVTQTPRYLIKTRGQQVTLSCSPISGHRSVSWYQQTPGQGLQFLFEYFSETQRNKGNFPGRFSGRQFSNSRSEMNVSTLELGDSALYLCASSWLDPELNTQYFGPGTRLTVL.

This CDR3 reads CASSLGQDLYGYTF. The CDR3 coding sequence is TGTGCCAGCAGCTTGGGACAGGATCTCTATGGCTACACCTTC. The chain employs TRBV5-5 and TRBJ1-2; D possibly corresponds to TRBD1 (6 bases). The CDR3 is made up of 14 amino acids. V lost 0 bases and J lost 4, with 10 bases in between. The germline CDR1 and CDR2 sequences are SGHKS and YYEKEE (reference sequence).

The J gene is TRBJ2-7, the V gene TRBV24-1; a possible D gene is TRBD2 (6 bases). The CDR3 has 17 amino acids. Germline V gene lookup returns CDR1 KGHDR and CDR2 SFDVKD. Trimming took off 1 base at V and 4 bases at J, with 19 bases between the two ends. The CDR3 DNA reads TGTGCCACCAGTGATTTTAGGTCGGGGGTCACCTTTTACGAGCAGTACGTC. It is translated as CATSDFRSGVTFYEQYV.

This chain links TRBV5-6 with TRBJ2-4; no firm D call. The V gene's germline CDR1 is SGHDT and CDR2 YYEEEE. Trimming pared 5 bases from V and 4 bases from J, leaving 13 bases between. The CDR3 extends over 14 amino acids. For the CDR3, the DNA is TGTGCCAGCAGTCCTCAGGTTTCTAAAAACATTCAGTACTTC. It codes for CASSPQVSKNIQYF.

V gene TRBV24-1 combines with J gene TRBJ2-3; TRBD1 is a possible D gene (5 bases). The CDR3 spans 15 residues. Deletions cut 5 bases from V and 2 bases from J, with 13 bases between. The germline CDR1 and CDR2 sequences are KGHDR and SFDVKD. The CDR3 DNA sequence: TGTGCCACCAGTGTAGGGTCTGGACACACAGATACGCAGTATTTT. This gives the protein CATSVGSGHTDTQYF.

This clone came up a few times. The genes are TRBV7-3 and TRBJ1-1, with D possibly being TRBD1 (5 bases). Trimming pared 2 bases from V and 4 bases from J, leaving 14 bases between. CDR3 length equals 15 residues. Germline values: CDR1 SGHTA, CDR2 FQGTGA. CDR3 in amino acids: CASSLDSQGGTEAFF. The CDR3, as DNA: TGTGCCAGCAGCTTAGATTCCCAGGGAGGCACTGAAGCTTTCTTT. The variable domain in full, completed from reference TRBV7-3 and TRBJ1-1, reads GAGVSQTPSNKVTEKGKYVELRCDPISGHTALYWYRQSLGQGPEFLIYFQGTGAADDSGLPNDRFFAVRPEGSVSTLKIQRTERGDSAVYLCASSLDSQGGTEAFFGQGTRLTVV.

The chain couples TRBV5-1 to TRBJ1-2, with a possible D match to TRBD1 (5 bases). Germline V gene data show CDR1 as SGHRS and CDR2 as YFSETQ. V lost 0 bases and J 2 bases, leaving 8 bases between the germline ends. This CDR3 is built from 14 residues. The CDR3 loop reads CASSLEPGNYGYTF. The CDR3 DNA is TGCGCCAGCAGCTTGGAACCAGGGAACTATGGCTACACCTTC.

The CDR3 DNA sequence: TGTGCCAGCAGCTTAGGCAGCACAGATACGCAGTATTTT. This codes for CASSLGSTDTQYF. The J gene is TRBJ2-3, the V gene TRBV7-9; D gene unclear. The CDR3 spans 13 residues. CDR1 and CDR2 (germline): SEHNR, FQNEAQ (reference sequence). V was pared by 1 base and J by 0 bases, with 2 bases between.

Only a few counts were recorded for this clone. The gene calls are TRBV27 and TRBJ2-1; D is possibly TRBD2 (6 bases). This CDR3 is built from 16 residues. Trimming pared 2 bases from V and 2 bases from J, leaving 13 bases between. CDR1 and CDR2 from the germline V gene are MNHEY and SMNVEV (reference sequence). The CDR3 spells CASSLGVGGTYNEQFF. In DNA form, the CDR3 reads TGTGCCAGCAGTTTAGGAGTTGGGGGGACCTACAATGAGCAGTTCTTC.

V is TRBV7-2 and J is TRBJ1-4; D might be TRBD1 (6 bases). Germline V gene data show CDR1 as SGHTA and CDR2 as FQGNSA. The CDR3 contains 15 residues. V lost 6 bases and J lost 4, with 15 bases in between. CDR3 bases: TGTGCCAGCAGACGGAACAGGGCGGGTAATGAAAAACTGTTTTTT. It is translated as CASRRNRAGNEKLFF. Variable domain in full (rest from reference TRBV7-2 and TRBJ1-4): GAGVSQSPSNKVTEKGKDVELRCDPISGHTALYWYRQSLGQGLEFLIYFQGNSAPDKSGLPSDRFSAERTGGSVSTLTIQRTQQEDSAVYLCASRRNRAGNEKLFFGSGTQLSVL.

The chain carries TRBV15 and TRBJ2-1; no definite D call. Trimming shortened V by 5 bases and J by 7 bases, and 18 bases separated the two germline ends. Germline V gene data show CDR1 as LNHNV and CDR2 as YYDKDF (reference sequence). The CDR3 length is 15 residues. As DNA, the CDR3 is TGTGCCACCAGCCCCTCGATGAGCGCGTATAATGAGCAGTTCTTC. Its protein product is CATSPSMSAYNEQFF. Full variable domain (rest looked up from reference TRBV15 and TRBJ2-1): DAMVIQNPRYQVTQFGKPVTLSCSQTLNHNVMYWYQQKSSQAPKLLFHYYDKDFNNEADTPDNFQSRRPNTSFCFLDIRSPGLGDTAMYLCATSPSMSAYNEQFFGPGTRLTVL.